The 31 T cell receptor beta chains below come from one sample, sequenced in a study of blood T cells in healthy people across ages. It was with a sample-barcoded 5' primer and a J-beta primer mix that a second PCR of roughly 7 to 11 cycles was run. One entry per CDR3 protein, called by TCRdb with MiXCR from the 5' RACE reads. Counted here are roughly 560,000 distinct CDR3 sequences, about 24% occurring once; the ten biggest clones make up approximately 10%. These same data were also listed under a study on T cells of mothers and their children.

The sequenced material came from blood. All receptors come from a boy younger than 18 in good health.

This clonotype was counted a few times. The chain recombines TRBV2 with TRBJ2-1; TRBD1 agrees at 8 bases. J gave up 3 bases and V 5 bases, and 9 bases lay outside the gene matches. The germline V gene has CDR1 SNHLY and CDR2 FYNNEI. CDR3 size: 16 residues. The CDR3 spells CASSYSGTGVYNEQFF. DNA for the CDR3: TGTGCCAGCAGTTATTCCGGGACAGGAGTCTACAATGAGCAGTTCTTC.

The DNA of the CDR3 is TGTGCCAGCAGCTCGGGGACACGTAAAACTGAAGCTTTCTTT. It is translated as CASSSGTRKTEAFF. The chain uses TRBV7-9 and TRBJ1-1, with a weak D call TRBD1 (6 bases). The V end lost 4 bases, the J end lost 5 bases, and 14 bases lay between the germline ends. Germline V gene data show CDR1 as SEHNR and CDR2 as FQNEAQ (reference sequence). The CDR3 is made up of 14 amino acids.

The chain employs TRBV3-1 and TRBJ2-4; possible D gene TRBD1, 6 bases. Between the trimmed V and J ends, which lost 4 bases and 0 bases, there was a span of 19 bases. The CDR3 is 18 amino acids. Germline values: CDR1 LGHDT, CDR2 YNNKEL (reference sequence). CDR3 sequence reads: CASSPRGTGAEAKNIQYF. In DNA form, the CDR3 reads TGTGCCAGCAGCCCAAGGGGGACCGGGGCGGAAGCCAAAAACATTCAGTACTTC.

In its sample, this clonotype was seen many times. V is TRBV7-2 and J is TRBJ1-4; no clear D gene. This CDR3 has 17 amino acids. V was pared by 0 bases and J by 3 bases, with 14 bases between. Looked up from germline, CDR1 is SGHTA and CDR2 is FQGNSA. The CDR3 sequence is CASSLAGVGKANEKLFF. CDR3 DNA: TGTGCCAGCAGCTTAGCAGGAGTGGGGAAGGCTAATGAAAAACTGTTTTTT. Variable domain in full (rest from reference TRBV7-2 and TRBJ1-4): GAGVSQSPSNKVTEKGKDVELRCDPISGHTALYWYRQSLGQGLEFLIYFQGNSAPDKSGLPSDRFSAERTGGSVSTLTIQRTQQEDSAVYLCASSLAGVGKANEKLFFGSGTQLSVL.

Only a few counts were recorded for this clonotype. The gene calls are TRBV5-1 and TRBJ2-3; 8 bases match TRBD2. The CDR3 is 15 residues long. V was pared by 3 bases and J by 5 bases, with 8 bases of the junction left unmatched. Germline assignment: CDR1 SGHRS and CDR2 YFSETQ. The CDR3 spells CASSSSGTSLDTQYF. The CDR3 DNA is TGCGCCAGCAGCTCATCCGGGACTAGTCTAGATACGCAGTATTTT.

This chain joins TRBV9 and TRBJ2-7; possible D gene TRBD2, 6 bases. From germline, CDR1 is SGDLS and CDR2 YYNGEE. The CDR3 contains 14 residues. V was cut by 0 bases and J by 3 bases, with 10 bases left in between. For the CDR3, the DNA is TGTGCCAGCAGCGTAGAGCCTAGCGTCTACGAGCAGTACTTC. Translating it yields CASSVEPSVYEQYF.

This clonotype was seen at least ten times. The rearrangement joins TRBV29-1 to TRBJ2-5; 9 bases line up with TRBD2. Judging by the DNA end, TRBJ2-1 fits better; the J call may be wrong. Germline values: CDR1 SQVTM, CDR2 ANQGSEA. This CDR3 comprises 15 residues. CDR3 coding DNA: TGCAGCGTTGAAGATGGACGCCTAGCGGGGTATGAGCAGTTCTTC. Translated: CSVEDGRLAGYEQFF.

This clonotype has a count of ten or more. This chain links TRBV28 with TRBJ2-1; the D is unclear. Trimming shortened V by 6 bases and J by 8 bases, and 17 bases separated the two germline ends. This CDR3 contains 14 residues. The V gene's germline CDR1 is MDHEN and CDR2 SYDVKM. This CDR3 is CASRKQRIGDEQFF. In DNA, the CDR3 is TGTGCCAGCAGAAAGCAAAGAATCGGAGATGAGCAGTTCTTC. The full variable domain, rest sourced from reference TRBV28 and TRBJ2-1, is DVKVTQSSRYLVKRTGEKVFLECVQDMDHENMFWYRQDPGLGLRLIYFSYDVKMKEKGDIPEGYSVSREKKERFSLILESASTNQTSMYLCASRKQRIGDEQFFGPGTRLTVL.

As DNA, the CDR3 is TGCAGTGCTAGACGGCCAGGGACTAAACAGGAGCAGTTCTTC. It is translated as CSARRPGTKQEQFF. This chain joins TRBV20-1 and TRBJ2-1, with 7 bases matching TRBD2. The CDR3 consists of 14 residues. J lost 10 bases, V lost 2 bases, and 11 bases had no gene match. Germline CDR1 and CDR2: DFQATT and SNEGSKA (reference sequence).

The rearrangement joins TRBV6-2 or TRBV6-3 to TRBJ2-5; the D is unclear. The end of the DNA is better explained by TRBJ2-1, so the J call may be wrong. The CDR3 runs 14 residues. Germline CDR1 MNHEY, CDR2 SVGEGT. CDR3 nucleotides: TGTGCCAGCACCTATCGTACCGGTTACAATGAGCAGTTCTTC. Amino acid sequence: CASTYRTGYNEQFF.

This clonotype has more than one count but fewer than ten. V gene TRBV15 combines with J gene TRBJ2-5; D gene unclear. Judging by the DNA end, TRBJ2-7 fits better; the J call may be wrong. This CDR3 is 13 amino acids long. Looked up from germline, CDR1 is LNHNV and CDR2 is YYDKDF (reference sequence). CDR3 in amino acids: CATSRDLLYEQYF. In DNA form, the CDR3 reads TGTGCCACCAGCAGAGATTTACTCTACGAGCAGTACTTC.

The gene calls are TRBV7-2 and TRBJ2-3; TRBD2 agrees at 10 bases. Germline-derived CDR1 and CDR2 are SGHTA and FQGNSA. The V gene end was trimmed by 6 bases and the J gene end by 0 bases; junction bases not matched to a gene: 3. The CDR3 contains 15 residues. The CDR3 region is CASRGTSVSTDTQYF. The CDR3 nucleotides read TGTGCCAGCAGAGGGACTAGCGTTAGCACAGATACGCAGTATTTT. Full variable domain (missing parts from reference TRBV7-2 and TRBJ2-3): GAGVSQSPSNKVTEKGKDVELRCDPISGHTALYWYRQSLGQGLEFLIYFQGNSAPDKSGLPSDRFSAERTGGSVSTLTIQRTQQEDSAVYLCASRGTSVSTDTQYFGPGTRLTVL.

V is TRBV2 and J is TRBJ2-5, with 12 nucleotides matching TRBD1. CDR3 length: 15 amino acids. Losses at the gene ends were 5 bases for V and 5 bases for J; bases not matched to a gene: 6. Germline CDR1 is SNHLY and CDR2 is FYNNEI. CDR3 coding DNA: TGTGCCAGCAGTCCGGGACAGGGGGCTTGGGAGACCCAGTACTTC. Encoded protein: CASSPGQGAWETQYF.

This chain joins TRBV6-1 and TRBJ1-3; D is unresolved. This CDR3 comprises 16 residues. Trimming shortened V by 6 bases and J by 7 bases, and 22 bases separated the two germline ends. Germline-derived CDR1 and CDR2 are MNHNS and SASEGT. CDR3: CASRSTREPTRNTIYF. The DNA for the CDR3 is TGTGCCAGCAGATCCACCCGGGAACCCACGAGGAACACCATATATTTT.

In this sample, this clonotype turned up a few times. The CDR3 DNA reads TGTGCCAGCAGGGGACAGGGGGGCCCTGAAGCTTTCTTT. This sequence encodes CASRGQGGPEAFF. The chain joins TRBV6-2 or TRBV6-3 to TRBJ1-1; 11 positions agree with TRBD1. With 6 bases clipped from V and 6 bases from J, the junction kept 3 bases outside the gene matches. The germline CDR1 and CDR2 sequences are MNHEY and SVGEGT. CDR3 length: 13 amino acids.

CDR3 in DNA: TGCAGCGTTTCTAGAAGGACTGCTACCTCCTACAATGAGCAGTTCTTC. Protein product: CSVSRRTATSYNEQFF. This chain uses TRBV29-1 with TRBJ2-1, with D perhaps TRBD2 (5 bases). Trimming took off 5 bases at V and 0 bases at J, with 17 bases between the two ends. The CDR3 length is 16 residues. The germline gives CDR1 SQVTM, CDR2 ANQGSEA.

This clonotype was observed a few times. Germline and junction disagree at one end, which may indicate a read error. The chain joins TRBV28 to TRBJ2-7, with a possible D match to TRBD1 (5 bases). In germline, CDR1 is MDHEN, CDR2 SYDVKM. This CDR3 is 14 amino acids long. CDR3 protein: CASSLGLLTYEQCF. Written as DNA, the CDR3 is TGTGCCAGCAGCTTGGGGCTCCTAACCTACGAGCAGTGCTTC.

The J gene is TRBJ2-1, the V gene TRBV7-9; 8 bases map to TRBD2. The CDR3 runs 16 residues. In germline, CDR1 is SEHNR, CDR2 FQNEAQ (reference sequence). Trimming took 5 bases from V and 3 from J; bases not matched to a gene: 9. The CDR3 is CASSQHVAGNYNEQFF. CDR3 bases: TGTGCCAGCAGCCAACACGTAGCGGGGAACTACAATGAGCAGTTCTTC.

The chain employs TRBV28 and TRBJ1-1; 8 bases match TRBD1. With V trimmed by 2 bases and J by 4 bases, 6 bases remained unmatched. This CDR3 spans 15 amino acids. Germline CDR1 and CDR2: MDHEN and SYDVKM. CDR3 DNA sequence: TGTGCCAGCAGTTTACTCCGGACAGGGACCACTGAAGCTTTCTTT. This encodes CASSLLRTGTTEAFF.

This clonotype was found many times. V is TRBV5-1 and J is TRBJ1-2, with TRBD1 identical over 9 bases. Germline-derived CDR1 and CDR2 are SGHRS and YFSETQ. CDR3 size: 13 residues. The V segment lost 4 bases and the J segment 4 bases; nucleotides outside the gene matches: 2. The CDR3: CASSETGGYGYTF. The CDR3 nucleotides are TGCGCCAGCAGCGAGACAGGGGGCTATGGCTACACCTTC.

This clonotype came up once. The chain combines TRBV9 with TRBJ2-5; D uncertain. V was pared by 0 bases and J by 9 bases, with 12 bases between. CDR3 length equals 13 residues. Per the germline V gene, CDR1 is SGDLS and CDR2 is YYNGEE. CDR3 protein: CASSVGPVGPQYF. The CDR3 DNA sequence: TGTGCCAGCAGCGTAGGCCCGGTGGGCCCCCAGTACTTC.

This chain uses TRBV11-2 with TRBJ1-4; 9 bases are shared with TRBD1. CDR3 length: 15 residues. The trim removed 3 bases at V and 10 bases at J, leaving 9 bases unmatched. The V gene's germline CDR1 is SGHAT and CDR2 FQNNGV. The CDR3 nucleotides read TGTGCCAGCAGCTTTTCCGGGACAGGGCGTCTAAAACTGTTTTTT. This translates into CASSFSGTGRLKLFF.

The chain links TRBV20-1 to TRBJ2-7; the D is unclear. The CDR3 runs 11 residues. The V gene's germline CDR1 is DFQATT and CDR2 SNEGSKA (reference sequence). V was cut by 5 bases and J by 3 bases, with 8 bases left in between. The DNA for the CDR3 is TGCAGTGCTTTCCGGAGCTACGAGCAGTACTTC. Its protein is CSAFRSYEQYF.

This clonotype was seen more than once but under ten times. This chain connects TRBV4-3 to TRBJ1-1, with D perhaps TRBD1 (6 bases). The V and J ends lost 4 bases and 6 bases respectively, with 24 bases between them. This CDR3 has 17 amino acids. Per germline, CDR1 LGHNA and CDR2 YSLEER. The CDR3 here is CASSRETGRGVEAEAFF. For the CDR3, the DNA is TGCGCCAGCAGCCGAGAAACAGGGAGGGGGGTGGAAGCTGAAGCTTTCTTT.

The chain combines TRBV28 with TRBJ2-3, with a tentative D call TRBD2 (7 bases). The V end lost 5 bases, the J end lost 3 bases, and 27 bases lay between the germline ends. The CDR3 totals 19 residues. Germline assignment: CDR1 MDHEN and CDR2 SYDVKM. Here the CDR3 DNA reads TGTGCCAGCAGTCCGCCCTTGGCCCTTGGCGGGGGCCAAACAGATACGCAGTATTTT. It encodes CASSPPLALGGGQTDTQYF.

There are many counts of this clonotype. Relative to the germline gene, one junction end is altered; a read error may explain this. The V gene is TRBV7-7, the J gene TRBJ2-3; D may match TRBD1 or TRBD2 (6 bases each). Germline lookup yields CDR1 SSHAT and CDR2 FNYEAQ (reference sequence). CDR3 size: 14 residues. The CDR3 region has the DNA TGTGCTAGCAGCTTAGGGGGGCTGACAGATACGCAGTATTTT. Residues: CASSLGGLTDTQYF. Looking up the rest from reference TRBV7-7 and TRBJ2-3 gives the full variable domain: GAGVSQSPRYKVTKRGQDVTLRCDPISSHATLYWYQQALGQGPEFLTYFNYEAQPDKSGLPSDRFSAERPEGSISTLTIQRTEQRDSAMYRCASSLGGLTDTQYFGPGTRLTVL.

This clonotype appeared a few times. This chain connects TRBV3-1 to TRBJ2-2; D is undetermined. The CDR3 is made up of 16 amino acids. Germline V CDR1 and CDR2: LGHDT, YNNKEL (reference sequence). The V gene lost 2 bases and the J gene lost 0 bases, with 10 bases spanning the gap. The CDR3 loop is CASSQRVTTNTGELFF. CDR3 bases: TGTGCCAGCAGCCAAAGAGTCACAACGAACACCGGGGAGCTGTTTTTT. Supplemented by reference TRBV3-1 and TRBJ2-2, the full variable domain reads DTAVSQTPKYLVTQMGNDKSIKCEQNLGHDTMYWYKQDSKKFLKIMFSYNNKELIINETVPNRFSPKSPDKAHLNLHINSLELGDSAVYFCASSQRVTTNTGELFFGEGSRLTVL.

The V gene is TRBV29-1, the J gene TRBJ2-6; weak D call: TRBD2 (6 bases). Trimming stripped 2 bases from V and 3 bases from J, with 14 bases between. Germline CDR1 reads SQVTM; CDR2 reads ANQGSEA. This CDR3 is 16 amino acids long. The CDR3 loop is CSVESGEVGGANVLTF. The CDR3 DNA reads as TGCAGCGTTGAATCTGGGGAGGTTGGTGGGGCCAACGTCCTGACTTTC.

CDR3 region: CASSFREGEKLFF. Here the CDR3 DNA reads TGTGCCAGCAGCTTCAGGGAGGGGGAAAAACTGTTTTTT. The chain uses TRBV7-6 and TRBJ1-4; a weak D match, TRBD1 (5 bases). This CDR3 is 13 amino acids long. CDR1 is SGHVS and CDR2 is FNYEAQ in the germline V gene. V was shortened by 3 bases and J by 8 bases, with 10 bases between the two germline ends.

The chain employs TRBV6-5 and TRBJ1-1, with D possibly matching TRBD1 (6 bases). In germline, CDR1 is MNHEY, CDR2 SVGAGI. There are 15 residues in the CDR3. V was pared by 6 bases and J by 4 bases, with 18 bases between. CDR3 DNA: TGTGCCAGCAGCTTCAGCCGGGGGCTTGGCACTGAAGCTTTCTTT. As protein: CASSFSRGLGTEAFF.

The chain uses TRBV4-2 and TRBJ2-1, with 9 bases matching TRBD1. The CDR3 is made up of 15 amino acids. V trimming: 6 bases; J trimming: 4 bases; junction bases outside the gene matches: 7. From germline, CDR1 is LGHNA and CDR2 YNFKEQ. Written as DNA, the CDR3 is TGTGCCAGCAGTAGGGACAGGGCGGGTTACAATGAGCAGTTCTTC. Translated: CASSRDRAGYNEQFF.